The 7 T cell receptor beta chains reported below all come from one sample, sequenced in a study of human T cells and chemical hapten exposure. One entry per CDR3 protein results from TCRdb running MiXCR on the RACE reads. The table shows about 70,000 distinct CDR3 sequences, with more than 8% occurring only once. Stated time point: patch test 1, 2 weeks after DPC sensitization. Treatment of the sample: therapeutic diphenylcyclopropenone sensitization with weekly scalp DPC. The material was whole blood, obtained in connection with sensitization to the hapten diphenylcyclopropenone (DPC). Receptor source: a woman aged 40 to 49 with alopecia areata. Some clones in this sample may be carry-over from other donors' samples.

The chain joins TRBV2 to TRBJ1-6; TRBD1 agrees at 8 bases. V was pared by 6 bases and J by 7 bases, with 5 bases of the junction left unmatched. Germline values: CDR1 SNHLY, CDR2 FYNNEI. CDR3 length: 14 amino acids. The CDR3 coding sequence is TGTGCCAGCAGGACAGGGGTTGAGAATTCACCCCTCCACTTT. Encoded protein: CASRTGVENSPLHF.

This clonotype was observed many times. In DNA, the CDR3 is TGTGCCAGCAGCCATCGAAGACAGGAGGAAAAACTGTTTTTT. Translating gives CASSHRRQEEKLFF. The chain has TRBV3-1 and TRBJ1-4; TRBD1 might be the D (6 bases). V lost 3 bases to trimming and J lost 8 bases, with 13 bases between them. CDR3 length equals 14 residues. Germline CDR1 reads LGHDT; CDR2 reads YNNKEL (reference sequence). The full variable domain, its missing parts supplied by reference TRBV3-1 and TRBJ1-4, is DTAVSQTPKYLVTQMGNDKSIKCEQNLGHDTMYWYKQDSKKFLKIMFSYNNKELIINETVPNRFSPKSPDKAHLNLHINSLELGDSAVYFCASSHRRQEEKLFFGSGTQLSVL.

This clonotype was counted ten times or more. The J gene is TRBJ1-6, the V gene TRBV20-1; the D gene is possibly TRBD1 (5 bases). Trimming left V 3 bases short and J 13 bases short, with 10 bases between. Germline V CDR1 and CDR2: DFQATT, SNEGSKA (reference sequence). The length of the CDR3 is 11 residues. DNA for the CDR3: TGCAGTGCTAGCCGACAGTTGCCCCTCCACTTT. Residues: CSASRQLPLHF.

This clonotype occurred many times. The chain joins TRBV5-5 to TRBJ1-1; D is unresolved. Trimming took 0 bases from V and 0 from J, leaving 12 bases between them. Looked up from germline, CDR1 is SGHKS and CDR2 is YYEKEE (reference sequence). CDR3 length: 16 amino acids. The CDR3 bases are TGTGCCAGCAGCTTGGGCGGGTGGGAGATGAACACTGAAGCTTTCTTT. It codes for CASSLGGWEMNTEAFF.

This clonotype appeared a few times. This chain uses TRBV6-6 with TRBJ2-1; 8 nucleotides line up with TRBD2. This CDR3 comprises 16 residues. Germline lookup yields CDR1 MNHNY and CDR2 SVGAGI (reference sequence). J was trimmed by 9 bases and V by 4 bases; bases with no gene match: 14. The CDR3 DNA follows: TGTGCCAGCAGTTTATCACCGGGACTAGAGGGCGGTGAGCAGTTCTTC. Translation: CASSLSPGLEGGEQFF.

This clonotype was seen ten or more times. This chain joins TRBV20-1 and TRBJ1-1; the match to TRBD1 covers 7 bases. The CDR3 loop spans 13 amino acids. V dropped 6 bases and J dropped 6; count of bases not matched to a gene: 10. The V gene's germline CDR1 is DFQATT and CDR2 SNEGSKA (reference sequence). The CDR3 here is CSASPGGVPEAFF. CDR3 coding DNA: TGCAGTGCCTCGCCAGGGGGGGTCCCTGAAGCTTTCTTT.

V is TRBV7-2 and J is TRBJ1-1, with no clear D. The CDR3 has 14 amino acids. Germline V CDR1 and CDR2: SGHTA, FQGNSA. V lost 2 bases, J lost 3 bases, and 10 bases lay in between. The CDR3 protein is CASSLNWHDTEAFF. In DNA, the CDR3 is TGTGCCAGCAGCTTAAACTGGCATGACACTGAAGCTTTCTTT.